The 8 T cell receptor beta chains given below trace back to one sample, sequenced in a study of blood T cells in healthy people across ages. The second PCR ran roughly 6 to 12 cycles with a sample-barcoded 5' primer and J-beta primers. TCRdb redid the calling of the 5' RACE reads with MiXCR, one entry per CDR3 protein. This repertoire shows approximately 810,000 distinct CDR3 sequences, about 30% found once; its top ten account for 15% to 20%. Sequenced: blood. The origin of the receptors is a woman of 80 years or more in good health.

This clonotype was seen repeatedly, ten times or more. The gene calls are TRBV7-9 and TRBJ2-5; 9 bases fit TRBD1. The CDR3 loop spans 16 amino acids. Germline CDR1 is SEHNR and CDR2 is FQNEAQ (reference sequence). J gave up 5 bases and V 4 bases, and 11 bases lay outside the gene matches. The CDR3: CASSYAPGQGRETQYF. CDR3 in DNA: TGTGCCAGCAGCTACGCCCCGGGACAGGGTAGGGAGACCCAGTACTTC.

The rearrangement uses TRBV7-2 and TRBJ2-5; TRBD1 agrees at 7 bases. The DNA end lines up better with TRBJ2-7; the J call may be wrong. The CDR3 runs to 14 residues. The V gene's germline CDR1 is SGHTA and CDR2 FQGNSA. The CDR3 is CASSFSGQVYEQYF. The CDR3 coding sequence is TGTGCCAGCAGCTTCAGTGGACAGGTGTACGAGCAGTACTTC.

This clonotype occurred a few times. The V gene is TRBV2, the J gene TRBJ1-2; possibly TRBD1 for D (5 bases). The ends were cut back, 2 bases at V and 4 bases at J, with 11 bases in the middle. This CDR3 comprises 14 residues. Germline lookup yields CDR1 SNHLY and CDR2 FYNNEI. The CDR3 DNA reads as TGTGCCAGCAGTGAAACCGGGGGAGTCTATGGCTACACCTTC. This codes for CASSETGGVYGYTF.

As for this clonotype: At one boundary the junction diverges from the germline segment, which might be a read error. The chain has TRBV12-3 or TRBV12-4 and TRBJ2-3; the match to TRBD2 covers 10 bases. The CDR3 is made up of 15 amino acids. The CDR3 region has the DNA TGTGCCAGCAGCCCGTGGCTAGCGGGGGCAGATACGCAGTATTTC. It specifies CASSPWLAGADTQYF.

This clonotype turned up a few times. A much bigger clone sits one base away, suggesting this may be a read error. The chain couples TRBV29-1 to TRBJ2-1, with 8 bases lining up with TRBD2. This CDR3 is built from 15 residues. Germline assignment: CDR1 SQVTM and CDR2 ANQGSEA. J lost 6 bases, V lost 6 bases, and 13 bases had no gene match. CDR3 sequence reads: CSVGGLAGSCNEQFF. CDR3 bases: TGCAGCGTGGGAGGTTTAGCGGGGTCTTGCAATGAGCAGTTCTTC.

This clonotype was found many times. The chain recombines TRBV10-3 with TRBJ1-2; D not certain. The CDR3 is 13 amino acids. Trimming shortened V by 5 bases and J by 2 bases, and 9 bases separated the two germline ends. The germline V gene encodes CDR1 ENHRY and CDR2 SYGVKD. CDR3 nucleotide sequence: TGTGCCATCAGTTTCGACGGAAACTATGGCTACACCTTC. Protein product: CAISFDGNYGYTF.

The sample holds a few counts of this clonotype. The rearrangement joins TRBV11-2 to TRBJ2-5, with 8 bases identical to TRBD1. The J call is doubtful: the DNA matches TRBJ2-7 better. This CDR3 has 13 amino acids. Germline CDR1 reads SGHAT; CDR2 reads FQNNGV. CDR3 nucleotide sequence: TGTGCCAGCAGCGCGACAGGGGTGGACGAGCAGTACTTC. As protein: CASSATGVDEQYF.

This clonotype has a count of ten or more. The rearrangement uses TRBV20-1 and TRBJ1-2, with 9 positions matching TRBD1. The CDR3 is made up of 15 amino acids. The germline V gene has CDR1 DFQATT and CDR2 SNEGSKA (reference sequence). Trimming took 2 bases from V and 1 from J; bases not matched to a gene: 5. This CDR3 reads CSARPGTGNNYGYTF. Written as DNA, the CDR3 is TGCAGTGCTAGACCCGGGACAGGGAATAACTATGGCTACACCTTC.